This section outlines one T cell receptor (beta chain) sequence together with its context. Every patient had mismatch repair deficiency by PCR or immunohistochemistry. This record belongs to a study of PD-1 blockade in mismatch repair-deficient tumors. Study summary: Patients had some twelve mismatch repair-deficient cancer types, all previously treated and progressing.

The CDR3 covers 15 residues. V was clipped by 1 base and J by 4 bases, with 13 bases between them. CDR1 is MGHRA and CDR2 is YSYEKL in the germline V gene. Assay used: immunoSEQ multiplex PCR; TCRdb lists only in-frame clones, some missing. The profile covers over 100,000 clones, with 65% to 80% appearing a single time and 4% to 6% taken by the ten largest. Sequences were derived from peripheral blood, sampled approximately 64 weeks after starting pembrolizumab. V and J are TRBV4-1 and TRBJ1-1; maybe TRBD1 (6 bases). The TCR was taken from an adult with mismatch repair-deficient cancer. The CDR3 loop is CASSQAPGAGTEAFF. The CDR3 DNA reads TGCGCCAGCAGCCAAGCGCCAGGGGCCGGCACTGAAGCTTTCTTT.